This T cell receptor beta chain was captured in a study of cytomegalovirus exposure and HLA in healthy donors. The study, taken as a whole, reports: Some segments of the V type, notably TRBV6-2 and TRBV6-3, were excluded as indistinguishable. In a later analysis, CMV-associated beta chains were mostly HLA-associated, it appeared. HLA alleles showed associations with 15,000 to 20,000 TCR beta sequences in a later analysis, at a 0.05 false discovery rate. In an earlier analysis, productive rearrangement rates for most beta V segments clustered near 90% or 30%.

Both 60 Vbeta primers and 13 Jbeta primers went into the PCR. Libraries were prepared by immunoSEQ multiplex PCR; TCRdb keeps only in-frame clonotypes and omits some of them. Across about 44,000 clones, the top ten clones capture 7% to 8.5% of the sample. Germline CDR1 and CDR2: MNHEY and SVGAGI. The CDR3 runs to 14 residues. Trimming took 5 bases from V and 8 from J; bases not matched to a gene: 6. With regard to this clone: Its antigen remains unidentified.

This TCR was sampled from a male donor in good health and CMV-seronegative. The rearrangement joins TRBV6-5 to TRBJ1-4; 9 bases are a match to TRBD1. The sample taken for sequencing was PBMCs. DNA of the CDR3: TGTGCCAGCAGTGCGGGACAGGGCAACGAAAAACTGTTTTTT. Protein product: CASSAGQGNEKLFF.